The 29 T cell receptor beta chains below were found in one sample sequenced in a study of T cell responses to AZD1222 COVID-19 vaccine. Sequenced by immunoSEQ multiplex PCR; TCRdb stores in-frame clones only, minus some. The data show 140,000 to 150,000 clones, about nine tenths seen once. The sequencing here drew on peripheral blood, taken 28 days after the second AZD1222 dose. Receptor source: an adult who received the AZD1222 COVID-19 vaccine.

V gene TRBV15 combines with J gene TRBJ1-2; possible D gene TRBD1, 5 bases. Germline V gene data show CDR1 as LNHNV and CDR2 as YYDKDF (reference sequence). This CDR3 is built from 13 residues. Trimming removed 0 bases from V and 8 bases from J, with 10 bases in between. CDR3 amino acids: CATSRDQGWGYTF. In nucleotides, the CDR3 is TGTGCCACCAGCAGAGATCAGGGTTGGGGCTACACCTTC.

This chain uses TRBV7-9 with TRBJ2-7, with unresolved D. The CDR3 is 12 amino acids. The germline CDR1 and CDR2 sequences are SEHNR and FQNEAQ (reference sequence). Trimming stripped 4 bases from V and 4 bases from J, with 8 bases between. CDR3 DNA sequence: TGTGCCAGCAGCTCGAACCGGTACGAGCAGTACTTC. Encoded protein: CASSSNRYEQYF.

This chain joins TRBV6-1 and TRBJ2-7; the match to TRBD2 covers 14 bases. Germline trimming cut 0 bases from V and 3 bases from J; bases unmatched to any gene: 4. This CDR3 contains 17 residues. Per germline, CDR1 MNHNS and CDR2 SASEGT. In DNA, the CDR3 is TGTGCCAGCAGTGAAGCGGGGACTAGCGGGAGCTTCTACGAGCAGTACTTC. Translating it yields CASSEAGTSGSFYEQYF.

V and J are TRBV5-1 and TRBJ1-2; 9 nucleotides agree with TRBD1. Germline V gives CDR1 SGHRS, CDR2 YFSETQ. The CDR3 has 15 amino acids. V shed 0 bases and J 3 bases; nucleotides not matched to a gene: 3. The chain's CDR3 is CASSLDRGHDYGYTF. As DNA, the CDR3 is TGCGCCAGCAGCTTGGACAGGGGGCATGACTATGGCTACACCTTC. Looking up the rest from reference TRBV5-1 and TRBJ1-2 gives the full variable domain: KAGVTQTPRYLIKTRGQQVTLSCSPISGHRSVSWYQQTPGQGLQFLFEYFSETQRNKGNFPGRFSGRQFSNSRSEMNVSTLELGDSALYLCASSLDRGHDYGYTFGSGTRLTVV.

The J gene is TRBJ2-5, the V gene TRBV14; 7 positions agree with TRBD1. This CDR3 has 17 residues. Germline loops: CDR1 SGHDN, CDR2 FVKESK. Trimming cost V 4 bases and J 3 bases; bases outside gene matches: 14. The CDR3 reads CASSPSRQGPKEETQYF. In nucleotides, the CDR3 is TGTGCCAGCAGCCCCTCCCGACAGGGACCGAAGGAAGAGACCCAGTACTTC.

The chain employs TRBV6-2 or TRBV6-3 and TRBJ2-7, with D possibly TRBD1 on 5 matching bases. The V and J ends lost 2 bases and 4 bases respectively, with 21 bases between them. This CDR3 has 17 residues. Germline V gives CDR1 MNHEY, CDR2 SVGEGT. CDR3 bases: TGTGCCAGCAGTTACGGGGCAACCGGTGTCAGGGATTACGAGCAGTACTTC. Translated, it gives CASSYGATGVRDYEQYF.

This clone came up a few times. The rearrangement joins TRBV29-1 to TRBJ2-7, with a possible D match to TRBD1 (6 bases). Germline values: CDR1 SQVTM, CDR2 ANQGSEA. The V gene lost 7 bases and the J gene lost 3 bases, with 16 bases spanning the gap. This CDR3 spans 13 amino acids. The CDR3 sequence: CSAKQGFGYEQYF. The CDR3 DNA follows: TGCAGCGCTAAACAGGGTTTCGGCTACGAGCAGTACTTC.

The CDR3 spells CASSSNTLPAEKLFF. CDR3 sequence (DNA): TGTGCCAGCAGCTCAAACACCCTGCCGGCTGAAAAACTGTTTTTT. The rearrangement joins TRBV7-9 to TRBJ1-4; D uncertain. Trimming stripped 4 bases from V and 7 bases from J, with 16 bases between. From germline, CDR1 is SEHNR and CDR2 FQNEAQ (reference sequence). There are 15 residues in the CDR3. The whole variable domain, filled in from reference TRBV7-9 and TRBJ1-4, reads DTGVSQNPRHKITKRGQNVTFRCDPISEHNRLYWYRQTLGQGPEFLTYFQNEAQLEKSRLLSDRFSAERPKGSFSTLEIQRTEQGDSAMYLCASSSNTLPAEKLFFGSGTQLSVL.

V and J are TRBV4-3 and TRBJ2-5, with D possibly matching TRBD1 (5 bases). The CDR3 runs 15 residues. Per germline, CDR1 LGHNA and CDR2 YSLEER. Trimming stripped 1 base from V and 3 bases from J, with 12 bases between. CDR3 sequence: CASSQGQGYEETQYF. The DNA for the CDR3 is TGCGCCAGCAGCCAAGGGCAGGGCTACGAAGAGACCCAGTACTTC.

This clone was seen more than once but under ten times. The chain recombines TRBV10-1 with TRBJ2-7; maybe TRBD1 (6 bases). The CDR3 has 13 amino acids. Germline CDR1 WNHNN, CDR2 SYGVQD (reference sequence). V lost 9 bases, J lost 4 bases, and 16 bases lay in between. The chain's CDR3 is CARNRDLLYEQYF. The CDR3 nucleotides are TGCGCCAGAAACAGGGACCTTCTTTACGAGCAGTACTTC.

The V and J genes are TRBV28 and TRBJ2-7, with D possibly TRBD1 on 7 matching bases. The germline V and J ends were trimmed by 7 bases and 2 bases, with 18 bases remaining between them. CDR1 and CDR2 from the germline V gene are MDHEN and SYDVKM. This CDR3 has 15 residues. CDR3 in DNA: TGTGCCAGCACCCCAGGGGGAGGACGGGCCTACGAGCAGTACTTC. This gives the protein CASTPGGGRAYEQYF.

This chain links TRBV19 with TRBJ2-1, with 7 bases aligning to TRBD2. Germline CDR1 LNHDA, CDR2 SQIVND (reference sequence). J was trimmed by 11 bases and V by 3 bases; bases with no gene match: 4. CDR3 size: 12 residues. The CDR3 region has the DNA TGTGCCAGTAGTATGCCCAGCGGGAAGCAGTTCTTC. This translates into CASSMPSGKQFF. Variable domain in full (rest from reference TRBV19 and TRBJ2-1): DGGITQSPKYLFRKEGQNVTLSCEQNLNHDAMYWYRQDPGQGLRLIYYSQIVNDFQKGDIAEGYSVSREKKESFPLTVTSAQKNPTAFYLCASSMPSGKQFFGPGTRLTVL.

The chain combines TRBV28 with TRBJ1-1; possible D gene TRBD1, 6 bases. Germline V gene data show CDR1 as MDHEN and CDR2 as SYDVKM. Trimming took off 6 bases at V and 5 bases at J, with 16 bases between the two ends. This CDR3 spans 14 amino acids. The CDR3 DNA reads as TGTGCCAGCAGGACCGCAGGGGTGCGGACTGAAGCTTTCTTT. It translates to CASRTAGVRTEAFF.

The gene calls are TRBV28 and TRBJ1-2, with D possibly matching TRBD1 (6 bases). The V and J ends lost 4 bases and 3 bases respectively, with 15 bases between them. The germline CDR1 and CDR2 sequences are MDHEN and SYDVKM. CDR3 length: 15 residues. As DNA, the CDR3 is TGTGCCAGCAGTTCAGGGGTTCTGGGGTACTATGGCTACACCTTC. Amino acids: CASSSGVLGYYGYTF.

The J gene is TRBJ2-7, the V gene TRBV7-3; 9 bases are a match to TRBD1. Germline lookup yields CDR1 SGHTA and CDR2 FQGTGA. J was trimmed by 1 base and V by 5 bases; bases with no gene match: 3. This CDR3 is built from 14 residues. This chain's CDR3 is CASSPGTGSYEQYF. CDR3 nucleotides: TGTGCCAGCAGCCCCGGGACAGGGTCCTACGAGCAGTACTTC.

The chain carries TRBV7-2 and TRBJ2-3; 8 bases match TRBD1. This CDR3 is 13 amino acids long. The V segment lost 4 bases and the J segment 6 bases; nucleotides outside the gene matches: 3. The V gene's germline CDR1 is SGHTA and CDR2 FQGNSA. As DNA, the CDR3 is TGTGCCAGCAGCTCAGGGGGCGCGGATACGCAGTATTTT. It codes for CASSSGGADTQYF.

The CDR3 DNA reads as TGTGCCAGCAGTGAATATCAGGCAGGGGGTGAAGCTTTCTTT. It specifies CASSEYQAGGEAFF. The rearrangement uses TRBV25-1 and TRBJ1-1; 7 nucleotides match TRBD1. Per germline, CDR1 MGHDK and CDR2 SYGVNS. This CDR3 comprises 14 residues. Losses at the gene ends were 0 bases for V and 7 bases for J; bases not matched to a gene: 5.

The CDR3 bases are TGTGCCAGTAGTATAGTTGGCTCAGCCAATGAGCAGTTCTTC. Amino acid sequence: CASSIVGSANEQFF. This rearrangement joins TRBV19 to TRBJ2-1; no clear D. The CDR3 totals 14 residues. Trimming took 1 base from V and 6 from J, leaving 10 bases between them. Germline lookup yields CDR1 LNHDA and CDR2 SQIVND (reference sequence).

The V call is TRBV12-1, the J call TRBJ1-2. TRBV12-1 is reported as a pseudogene. The CDR3 length is 13 residues. The CDR3 DNA reads as TGTGCCAGCAGCCTTAGTCGGGGGAAAGGCTACACCTTC. Its translation: CASSLSRGKGYTF.

This chain links TRBV12-3 or TRBV12-4 with TRBJ1-3; no definite D call. This CDR3 contains 11 residues. Trimming stripped 7 bases from V and 7 bases from J, with 8 bases between. CDR3 coding DNA: TGTGCCAGCACCTACGGGAACACCATATATTTT. Encoded protein: CASTYGNTIYF.

The V call is TRBV6-2 or TRBV6-3, the J call TRBJ1-5, with TRBD1 matching 9 bases. The CDR3 length is 20 residues. V was clipped by 6 bases and J by 2 bases; unmatched bases: 20. CDR1 and CDR2 from the germline V gene are MNHEY and SVGEGT. DNA of the CDR3: TGTGCCAGCAGCCCCTATTTGGGACAGGGCCGACTTAATCGCAATCAGCCCCAGCATTTT. Protein sequence: CASSPYLGQGRLNRNQPQHF.

The chain recombines TRBV29-1 with TRBJ2-7; D possibly matches TRBD1 or TRBD2 (5 bases each). Trimming cost V 4 bases and J 4 bases, with 11 bases left between them. The V gene's germline CDR1 is SQVTM and CDR2 ANQGSEA. The CDR3 has 12 amino acids. For the CDR3, the DNA is TGCAGCGTTGTCAGGGACGGATACGAGCAGTACTTC. Translation gives CSVVRDGYEQYF.

V and J are TRBV19 and TRBJ2-1, with D tentatively TRBD2 (6 bases). The ends were cut back, 3 bases at V and 3 bases at J, with 15 bases in the middle. The length of the CDR3 is 16 residues. Looked up from germline, CDR1 is LNHDA and CDR2 is SQIVND (reference sequence). CDR3 residues: CASSMGREPVYNEQFF. Here the CDR3 DNA reads TGTGCCAGTAGTATGGGACGGGAGCCGGTCTACAATGAGCAGTTCTTC.

V usage is TRBV27 and J usage is TRBJ2-5; 8 bases match TRBD2. Trimming cost V 2 bases and J 5 bases; bases outside gene matches: 13. Germline V gives CDR1 MNHEY, CDR2 SMNVEV (reference sequence). The CDR3 contains 17 residues. CDR3 nucleotide sequence: TGTGCCAGCAGTTTAAGGGCGAGGGCTAGCGGGCAGGAGACCCAGTACTTC. Protein: CASSLRARASGQETQYF.

The sample holds one count of this clone. The chain carries TRBV3-1 (or the pseudogene TRBV3-2) and TRBJ2-2, with D possibly matching TRBD1 (7 bases). The CDR3 is made up of 17 amino acids. CDR1 is LGHDT and CDR2 is YNNKEL in the germline V gene (reference sequence). Trimming stripped 0 bases from V and 3 bases from J, with 14 bases between. The CDR3 reads CASSQDKGRGDTGELFF. The CDR3, as DNA: TGTGCCAGCAGCCAAGATAAGGGCAGGGGGGACACCGGGGAGCTGTTTTTT.

This sequence joins TRBV30 and TRBJ2-3; D gene uncertain. Germline CDR1 GTSNPN, CDR2 SVGIG (reference sequence). The V gene lost 0 bases and the J gene lost 2 bases, with 6 bases spanning the gap. This CDR3 comprises 13 residues. Written as DNA, the CDR3 is TGTGCCTGGAGTGTGGGCACCACAGATACGCAGTATTTT. Translated: CAWSVGTTDTQYF.

The chain recombines TRBV4-2 with TRBJ2-1, with TRBD2 as a possible D gene (6 bases). Germline CDR1 reads LGHNA; CDR2 reads YNFKEQ. V was pared by 0 bases and J by 8 bases, with 14 bases between. The CDR3 has 15 residues. The CDR3 is CASSQDWGVVDEQFF. CDR3 in DNA: TGTGCCAGCAGCCAAGATTGGGGGGTGGTGGATGAGCAGTTCTTC.

This clone was observed a single time. This chain connects TRBV7-9 to TRBJ1-1; 7 nucleotides align to TRBD1. V was pared by 5 bases and J by 8 bases, with 17 bases of the junction left unmatched. Germline CDR1 is SEHNR and CDR2 is FQNEAQ (reference sequence). The CDR3 loop spans 16 amino acids. The chain's CDR3 is CASSPGDGGRGVEAFF. The CDR3, as DNA: TGTGCCAGCAGCCCCGGGGACGGCGGCAGGGGGGTCGAAGCTTTCTTT.

The rearrangement uses TRBV5-1 and TRBJ1-5; the D is unclear. The CDR3 runs 18 residues. V lost 1 base and J lost 4, with 21 bases in between. Germline V gives CDR1 SGHRS, CDR2 YFSETQ. CDR3 nucleotide sequence: TGCGCCAGCAGCTTGTATTCGCACCGAAGAGCCCCGAATCAGCCCCAGCATTTT. Residues: CASSLYSHRRAPNQPQHF.